This T cell receptor (beta chain) was found in a study of Graves' ophthalmopathy and Graves' hyperthyroidism. This clonotype came up a few times. A diagnosis was made from clinical symptoms together with serum thyroxine, TRAb, thyroid ultrasound and orbital computed tomography. Germline V gene lookup returns CDR1 DFQATT and CDR2 SNEGSKA (reference sequence). V was shortened by 2 bases and J by 2 bases, with 12 bases between the two germline ends. This CDR3 comprises 14 residues. Amplification targeted the TCR beta CDR3 regions, with RNA transcripts as the source material. After a first-round RT-PCR with HTBI primers, a second-round multiplex PCR was run. From the multiplex PCR reads, TCRdb called clonotypes with MiXCR, one entry per CDR3 protein. The profile covers over 650,000 distinct CDR3 sequences, with about two fifths appearing a single time and 2.5% to 3.5% taken by the ten largest.

Sample: peripheral blood. V and J are TRBV20-1 and TRBJ2-5, with unresolved D. This sequence originates from an adult man with Graves' ophthalmopathy. The CDR3 nucleotides read TGCAGTGCTAGAAGAAGGCGGTCACAAGAGACCCAGTACTTC. This sequence encodes CSARRRRSQETQYF.